Given below is one TCR beta chain in context. These data originate in a study of blood T cell repertoires in COVID-19. Across the study: Material from acute and convalescent COVID-19 was sourced from the United States, Italy and Spain. T cells, B-cell-depleted T cells, or PBMCs supplied cDNA or gDNA.

Germline V gene data show CDR1 as KGHSH and CDR2 as LQKENI. The CDR3 extends over 14 amino acids. The ends were cut back, 1 base at V and 2 bases at J, with 6 bases in the middle. Generated by immunoSEQ multiplex PCR, the TCRdb table keeps only in-frame clones and is missing some. This sample has approximately 170,000 clones, with around 80% found just once. The study drew participants aged about 18 to 89 years from 20 to 30 US areas. Categorization into cohorts depended on clinical history that participants reported. The sequenced sample consisted of PBMCs or T cells enriched from blood (not recorded which). The source is a woman between 70 and 85 years old in a cohort exposed to, infected with or recovered from COVID-19 (not recorded which). The chain couples TRBV18 to TRBJ1-5; D uncertain. CDR3 in amino acids: CASSPLEGNQPQHF. DNA for the CDR3: TGTGCCAGCTCACCACTAGAAGGCAATCAGCCCCAGCATTTT.